Listed below are T cell receptor beta chains from one sample, sequenced in a study of blood T cell repertoires in COVID-19. Method: immunoSEQ multiplex PCR; TCRdb's copy keeps in-frame clones and lacks some. Of roughly 200,000 clones detected, 85% to 90% appear once; the ten largest clones hold around 2.7%. Sequencing was done on a sample of peripheral blood. Receptor source: a man in his sixties with acute or convalescent COVID-19. Each CDR3 is given with its conserved first and last residue. Each record gives: clone size, D gene, V gene, J gene, CDR3 protein, CDR3 DNA. The D gene is left open where the match is weak. For some rows the clone size is stated as once, few or many, or as a class when expanded; others skip it.

>NA|NA|TRBV5-8|TRBJ1-6
CALGRDYNSPLHF
TGTGCCTTGGGCCGAGACTATAATTCACCCCTCCACTTT
>NA|NA|TRBV4-1|TRBJ2-3
CASSQATSSSADTQYF
TGCGCCAGCAGCCAAGCGACTAGTAGTAGTGCAGATACGCAGTATTTT
>NA|NA|TRBV7-3|TRBJ2-5
CASSPFGGKSETQYF
TGTGCCAGCAGTCCATTCGGGGGAAAGTCGGAGACCCAGTACTTC
>NA|TRBD1|TRBV3-1/TRBV3-2|TRBJ1-4
CASSQSGRGLSNEKLFF
TGTGCCAGCAGCCAATCCGGCAGGGGGCTTTCGAATGAAAAACTGTTTTTT
>NA|TRBD1|TRBV27|TRBJ1-5
CASSQRTRGRNQPQHF
TGTGCCAGCAGTCAGAGGACGAGGGGGCGGAATCAGCCCCAGCATTTT
>NA|NA|TRBV9|TRBJ1-2
CASSEQGLYGYTF
TGTGCCAGCAGCGAACAGGGTCTCTATGGCTACACCTTC
>once|TRBD2|TRBV11-2|TRBJ2-3
CASSFLAGGDGFTDTQYF
TGTGCCAGCAGCTTTCTCGCGGGGGGCGACGGTTTCACAGATACGCAGTATTTT
>NA|TRBD1|TRBV5-6|TRBJ2-7
CASSLRQGRYEQYF
TGTGCCAGCAGCTTAAGACAGGGAAGATACGAGCAGTACTTC
>NA|NA|TRBV2|TRBJ2-7
CASSASRTIREQYF
TGTGCCAGCAGCGCGAGCAGGACAATTCGCGAGCAGTACTTC
>NA|NA|TRBV2|TRBJ2-7
CASSGARGDEQYF
TGTGCCAGCAGTGGGGCCAGGGGCGACGAGCAGTACTTC
>NA|NA|TRBV11-3|TRBJ2-1
CASSPREAYNEQFF
TGTGCCAGCAGCCCCCGAGAGGCCTACAATGAGCAGTTCTTC
>NA|TRBD1|TRBV27|TRBJ1-6
CASGRGQGNSPLHF
TGTGCCAGCGGCCGGGGACAGGGAAATTCACCCCTCCACTTT
>NA|TRBD1|TRBV7-2|TRBJ2-7
CASSARTGAHYEQYF
TGTGCCAGCAGCGCGCGGACAGGGGCGCACTACGAGCAGTACTTC
>NA|TRBD2|TRBV3-1/TRBV3-2|TRBJ2-2
CASSQVRLAGITGELFF
TGTGCCAGCAGCCAAGTCCGGCTAGCGGGGATCACCGGGGAGCTGTTTTTT
>NA|TRBD2|TRBV9|TRBJ2-7
CASSVSGGQYEQYF
TGTGCCAGCAGCGTATCGGGGGGGCAGTACGAGCAGTACTTC
>NA|NA|TRBV7-9|TRBJ1-1
CASSLAAGTEAFF
TGTGCCAGCAGCTTAGCGGCAGGGACTGAAGCTTTCTTT
>once|NA|TRBV5-1|TRBJ2-3
CASSLSGFSTDTQYF
TGCGCCAGCAGCTTAAGCGGGTTTAGCACAGATACGCAGTATTTT
>NA|NA|TRBV6-4|TRBJ2-3
CASSPGVVSTDTQYF
TGTGCCAGCAGCCCCGGAGTCGTGAGCACAGATACGCAGTATTTT
>NA|TRBD1|TRBV7-3|TRBJ1-6
CASSSGTGSTPLHF
TGTGCCAGCAGCTCGGGGACAGGGTCGACACCCCTCCACTTT
>NA|NA|TRBV7-9|TRBJ1-2
CASSLTRVPSYTF
TGTGCCAGCAGCTTAACCAGGGTCCCCTCTTACACCTTC
>few|NA|TRBV5-5|TRBJ1-5
CASSLEGVPNQPQHF
TGTGCCAGCAGCTTGGAGGGGGTACCGAATCAGCCCCAGCATTTT
>NA|TRBD1|TRBV5-8|TRBJ2-7
CASSSHRGEAYEQYF
TGTGCCAGCAGCTCACACAGGGGGGAGGCCTACGAGCAGTACTTC
>NA|TRBD2|TRBV18|TRBJ2-3
CASSPGRGADTQYF
TGTGCCAGCTCACCAGGACGGGGGGCAGATACGCAGTATTTT
>NA|TRBD2|TRBV7-6|TRBJ2-2
CASTQGAGVTGELFF
TGTGCCAGCACCCAAGGGGCGGGGGTGACCGGGGAGCTGTTTTTT
>NA|TRBD1|TRBV6-1|TRBJ2-7
CASSDQPGQGYEQYF
TGTGCCAGCAGTGATCAACCGGGACAGGGCTACGAGCAGTACTTC
>NA|NA|TRBV5-1|TRBJ1-6
CASSLDRSANSPLHF
TGCGCCAGCAGCTTGGACAGGTCCGCGAATTCACCCCTCCACTTT
>NA|NA|TRBV3-1/TRBV3-2|TRBJ2-5
CASSQDLASLGETQYF
TGTGCCAGCAGCCAAGATCTGGCTAGCTTAGGGGAGACCCAGTACTTC
>NA|TRBD1|TRBV10-3|TRBJ1-2
CAISRSLTGADVANYGYTF
TGTGCCATCAGCCGTTCCCTGACAGGGGCCGATGTAGCTAACTATGGCTACACCTTC
>NA|NA|TRBV7-2|TRBJ2-3
CASSLRAGNTQYF
TGTGCCAGCAGCTTAAGGGCGGGGAATACGCAGTATTTT
>few|TRBD1|TRBV5-6|TRBJ1-6
CASSRDRDPLHF
TGTGCCAGCAGCCGCGACAGGGACCCCCTCCACTTT
>NA|TRBD1|TRBV5-8|TRBJ1-6
CASSFRTGRDNSPLHF
TGTGCCAGCAGCTTTCGGACAGGGAGGGATAATTCACCCCTCCACTTT
>NA|NA|TRBV12-5|TRBJ2-4
CASGLVRAAKNIQYF
TGTGCTAGTGGTTTGGTACGAGCGGCCAAAAACATTCAGTACTTC
>NA|TRBD2|TRBV30|TRBJ2-7
CAWSVAPPGGIDEQYF
TGTGCCTGGAGTGTTGCCCCTCCCGGGGGGATCGACGAGCAGTACTTC
>NA|NA|TRBV10-2|TRBJ1-2
CASSETLGGPGGGYTF
TGCGCCAGCAGTGAGACTCTCGGGGGCCCGGGGGGTGGCTACACCTTC
>NA|TRBD2|TRBV7-3|TRBJ2-2
CASSPLAGAPTGELFF
TGTGCCAGCAGCCCGCTAGCGGGGGCCCCCACCGGGGAGCTGTTTTTT
>NA|NA|TRBV4-3|TRBJ2-2
CASSPKFSGELFF
TGCGCCAGCAGTCCCAAGTTTAGCGGGGAGCTGTTTTTT